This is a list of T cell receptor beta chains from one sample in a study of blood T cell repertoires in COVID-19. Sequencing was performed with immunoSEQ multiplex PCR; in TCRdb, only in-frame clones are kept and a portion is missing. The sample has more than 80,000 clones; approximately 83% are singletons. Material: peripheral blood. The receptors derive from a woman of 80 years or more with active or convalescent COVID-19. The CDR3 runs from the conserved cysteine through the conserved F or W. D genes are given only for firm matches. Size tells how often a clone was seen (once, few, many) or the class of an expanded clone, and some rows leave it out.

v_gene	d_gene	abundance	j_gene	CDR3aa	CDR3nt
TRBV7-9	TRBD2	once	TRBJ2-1	CASSLVSGSNGGHEQFF	TGTGCCAGCAGCTTAGTTAGCGGGAGCAACGGGGGCCATGAGCAGTTCTTC
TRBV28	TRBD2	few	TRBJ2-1	CASSLPRGSVNKNEQFF	TGTGCCAGCAGTTTACCCCGCGGGAGCGTCAACAAGAATGAGCAGTTCTTC
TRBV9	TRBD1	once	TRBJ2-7	CASSPYDRGPYEQYF	TGTGCCAGCAGCCCGTATGACAGGGGGCCGTACGAGCAGTACTTC
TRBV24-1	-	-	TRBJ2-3	CATSDRDNLRTQYF	TGTGCCACCAGTGATCGCGATAACCTCCGGACGCAGTATTTT
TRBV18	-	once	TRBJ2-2	CASSPSPGIGELFF	TGTGCCAGCTCACCAAGTCCAGGGATCGGGGAGCTGTTTTTT
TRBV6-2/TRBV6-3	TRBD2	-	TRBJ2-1	CASSPMSGGPWGEQFF	TGTGCCAGCAGCCCTATGTCGGGGGGGCCTTGGGGTGAGCAGTTCTTC
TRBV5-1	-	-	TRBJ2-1	CASSLRDGWQGNNEQFF	TGCGCCAGCAGCTTGCGGGACGGGTGGCAGGGGAACAATGAGCAGTTCTTC
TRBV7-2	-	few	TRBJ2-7	CASSLHSGPYEQYF	TGTGCCAGCAGCTTACACAGCGGCCCCTACGAGCAGTACTTC
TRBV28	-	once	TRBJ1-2	CASSLAGESYGYTF	TGTGCCAGCAGTTTGGCCGGGGAGAGCTATGGCTACACCTTC
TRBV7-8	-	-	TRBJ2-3	CASSLFGAGMGDTQYF	TGTGCCAGCAGCTTATTTGGCGCGGGGATGGGAGATACGCAGTATTTT
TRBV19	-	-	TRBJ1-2	CASGPEEVYTF	TGTGCCAGCGGACCGGAGGAGGTCTACACCTTC
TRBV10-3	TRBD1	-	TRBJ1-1	CAISEARQGGGEAFF	TGTGCCATCAGTGAGGCTAGACAGGGTGGGGGTGAAGCTTTCTTT
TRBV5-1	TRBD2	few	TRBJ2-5	CASSFLAGGSVEETQYF	TGCGCCAGCAGCTTCCTAGCGGGAGGGTCGGTAGAAGAGACCCAGTACTTC
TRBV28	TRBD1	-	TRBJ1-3	CASSLGGQGAWSGNTIYF	TGTGCCAGCAGTTTAGGGGGACAGGGGGCATGGTCTGGAAACACCATATATTTT
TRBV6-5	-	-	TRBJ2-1	CASRGTQPDEQFF	TGTGCCAGCAGGGGGACACAGCCGGATGAGCAGTTCTTC
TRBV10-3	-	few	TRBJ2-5	CAISESRTDKETQYF	TGTGCCATCAGTGAATCTAGGACAGATAAAGAGACCCAGTACTTC
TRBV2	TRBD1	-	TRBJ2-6	CASSRRGIAGANVLTF	TGTGCCAGCAGCCGCAGGGGGATAGCTGGGGCCAACGTCCTGACTTTC
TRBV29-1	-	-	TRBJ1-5	CSVALGQTGNQPQHF	TGCAGCGTCGCCCTCGGACAAACGGGCAATCAGCCCCAGCATTTT
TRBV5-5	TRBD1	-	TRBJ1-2	CASSLHYSVTGNYGYTF	TGTGCCAGCAGCCTGCATTACAGCGTGACAGGGAACTATGGCTACACCTTC
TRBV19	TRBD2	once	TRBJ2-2	CASRFSRGTSLNTGELFF	TGTGCCAGTAGATTTTCCCGTGGGACTAGCCTCAACACCGGGGAGCTGTTTTTT
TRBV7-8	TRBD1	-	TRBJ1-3	CASSLVWAGQISGNTIYF	TGTGCCAGCAGCTTAGTGTGGGCGGGACAGATCTCTGGAAACACCATATATTTT
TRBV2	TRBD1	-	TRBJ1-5	CASRGGQLFNQPQHF	TGTGCCAGCAGGGGGGGACAGCTATTCAATCAGCCCCAGCATTTT
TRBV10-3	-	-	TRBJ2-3	CAISDTSGVTGTDTQYF	TGTGCCATCAGTGACACCAGCGGGGTTACAGGGACAGATACGCAGTATTTT
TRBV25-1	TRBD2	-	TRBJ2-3	CASSEWGLAVSTDTQYF	TGTGCCAGCAGTGAATGGGGACTAGCGGTTAGCACAGATACGCAGTATTTT
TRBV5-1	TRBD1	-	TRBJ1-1	CASSPTGRHTEAFF	TGCGCCAGCAGCCCGACAGGGCGGCACACTGAAGCTTTCTTT
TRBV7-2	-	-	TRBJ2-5	CASSLRRGQETQYF	TGTGCCAGCAGCTTACGGCGGGGCCAAGAGACCCAGTACTTC
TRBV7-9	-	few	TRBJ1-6	CASSLASRLGRNSPLHF	TGTGCCAGCAGCTTAGCGAGCCGTCTTGGGAGGAATTCACCCCTCCACTTT
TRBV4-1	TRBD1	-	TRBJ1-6	CASSQDQGGDSPLHF	TGCGCCAGCAGCCAAGATCAGGGGGGAGATTCACCCCTCCACTTT
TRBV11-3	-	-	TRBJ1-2	CASSFSGALGYTF	TGTGCCAGCAGCTTTTCAGGGGCGTTGGGCTACACCTTC
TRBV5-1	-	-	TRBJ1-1	CASSYPGVNTEAFF	TGCGCCAGCAGCTACCCCGGGGTGAACACTGAAGCTTTCTTT
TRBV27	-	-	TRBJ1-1	CASSLSGSQMNTEAFF	TGTGCCAGCAGTTTATCGGGTAGCCAGATGAACACTGAAGCTTTCTTT
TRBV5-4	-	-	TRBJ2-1	CASSLAGGPHNEQFF	TGTGCCAGCAGCTTGGCCGGGGGACCCCACAATGAGCAGTTCTTC
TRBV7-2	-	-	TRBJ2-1	CASSPGKPAYNEQFF	TGTGCCAGCAGCCCGGGGAAACCCGCATACAATGAGCAGTTCTTC
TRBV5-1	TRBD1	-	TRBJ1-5	CASSLGQGDQPQHF	TGCGCCAGCAGCTTGGGACAGGGGGATCAGCCCCAGCATTTT
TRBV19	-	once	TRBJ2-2	CASSPLISNTGELFF	TGTGCCAGTAGTCCTCTTATCTCGAACACCGGGGAGCTGTTTTTT
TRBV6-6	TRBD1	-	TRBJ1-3	CASSRGWDRAISGNTIYF	TGTGCCAGCAGTCGCGGCTGGGACAGGGCCATCTCTGGAAACACCATATATTTT
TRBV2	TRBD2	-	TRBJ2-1	CASSDIWAGGRYNEQFF	TGTGCCAGCAGTGACATCTGGGCGGGGGGTCGGTACAATGAGCAGTTCTTC
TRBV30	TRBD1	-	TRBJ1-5	CAWSSDRGSPQHF	TGTGCCTGGAGCTCGGACAGGGGCTCCCCCCAGCATTTT
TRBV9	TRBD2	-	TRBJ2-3	CASSVGAGLAGDTQYF	TGTGCCAGCAGCGTAGGTGCGGGACTAGCGGGCGATACGCAGTATTTT
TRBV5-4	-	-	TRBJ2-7	CASSLAYGSAVTYEQYF	TGTGCCAGCAGCTTGGCCTACGGTTCAGCGGTGACCTACGAGCAGTACTTC
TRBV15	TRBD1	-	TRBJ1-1	CATSRRWTGGLNTEAFF	TGTGCCACCAGCAGACGATGGACAGGGGGCTTGAACACTGAAGCTTTCTTT
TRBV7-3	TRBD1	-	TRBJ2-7	CASSSGTAGSEQYF	TGTGCCAGCAGCTCCGGGACAGCTGGTTCGGAGCAGTACTTC
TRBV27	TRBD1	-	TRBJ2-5	CASSPNPGQGPWQETQYF	TGTGCCAGCAGTCCAAACCCGGGACAGGGACCGTGGCAAGAGACCCAGTACTTC
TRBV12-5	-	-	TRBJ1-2	CASGLFANRFRYGYTF	TGTGCTAGTGGTTTGTTTGCTAACCGTTTTCGTTATGGCTACACCTTC
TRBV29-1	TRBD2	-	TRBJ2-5	CSVDLSGAETQYF	TGCAGCGTTGACCTAAGCGGGGCTGAGACCCAGTACTTC
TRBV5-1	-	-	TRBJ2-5	CASIAGETQYF	TGCGCCAGCATAGCCGGGGAGACCCAGTACTTC
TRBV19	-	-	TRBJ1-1	CASSVRGRDTEAFF	TGTGCCAGTAGCGTACGCGGGCGGGACACTGAAGCTTTCTTT
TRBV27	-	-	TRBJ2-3	CASSSPPSTDTQYF	TGTGCCAGCAGTTCCCCTCCTAGCACAGATACGCAGTATTTT
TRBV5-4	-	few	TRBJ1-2	CASSPLSSYGQGGYTF	TGTGCCAGCAGCCCGCTCAGTTCGTACGGCCAGGGGGGCTACACCTTC